Presented here are 6 T cell receptor beta chains from one specimen sequenced in a study of T-cell reconstitution after alpha-beta-depleted transplantation in children (TCRdb year 2016). The sample's treatment or condition label, decoded: allogeneic hematopoietic cell transplantation with graft depleted of TCRalphabeta T cells and CD19 B cells. Receptor libraries were prepared by PCR. Sequencing relied on an Illumina HiSeq 2500. To normalize quantification of the TCRbeta repertoire, the TCR libraries were built with molecular barcoding that relied on unique molecular identifiers. In-frame beta chains were kept once TCRdb had trimmed the public reads at Q25 with fastp and called clones with MiXCR. Every CDR3 protein is listed once, alongside the most common genes and DNA of its rows. The sample contains a few hundred thousand distinct CDR3 sequences, 13% of them found a single time. In total, the top ten clones hold 2.2% of the sample.

The sample in question was PBMCs, mostly from graft donor cells, obtained 360 days after TCRalphabeta/CD19-depleted stem cell transplant. The receptors here all came from a male patient between 5 and 17 years old who had a stem cell transplant for acute myeloid leukemia, so the T cells may come from the graft donor.

This clonotype appeared a few times. V is TRBV4-3 and J is TRBJ2-3; D gene ambiguous. The CDR3 length is 14 residues. V shed 0 bases and J shed 6 bases, with 10 bases lying between them. Germline loops: CDR1 LGHNA, CDR2 YSLEER. The CDR3 region has the DNA TGCGCCAGCAGCCAAGATCTCCCGCGGGATACGCAGTATTTT. Amino acid sequence: CASSQDLPRDTQYF.

This clonotype has just one count. The V and J genes are TRBV28 and TRBJ1-2; the D gene is possibly TRBD1 (6 bases). The CDR3 extends over 14 amino acids. The V end lost 5 bases, the J end lost 5 bases, and 15 bases lay between the germline ends. Germline CDR1 and CDR2: MDHEN and SYDVKM. CDR3 nucleotides: TGTGCCAGCAGTCCCATGGGGGCTGGTTATGGCTACACCTTC. Amino acid sequence: CASSPMGAGYGYTF.

The gene calls are TRBV5-5 and TRBJ2-1; 7 bases fit TRBD1. Unmatched junction bases numbered 10, after V lost 0 bases and J lost 4 bases. The germline V gene encodes CDR1 SGHKS and CDR2 YYEKEE (reference sequence). The CDR3 sequence is 17 residues long. In DNA form, the CDR3 reads TGTGCCAGCAGCTTGGGCCGACAGGGCCGCAGTTACAATGAGCAGTTCTTC. The encoded protein is CASSLGRQGRSYNEQFF.

Only a few counts were recorded for this clonotype. The chain links TRBV12-5 to TRBJ2-1; a possible D gene is TRBD2 (5 bases). Trimming cost V 2 bases and J 6 bases, with 20 bases left between them. CDR1 and CDR2 (germline): LGHNT, FRNRAP. This CDR3 contains 17 residues. This chain's CDR3 is CASGLSGSTRPTNEQFF. The CDR3 DNA reads TGTGCTAGTGGTTTGTCGGGGTCCACCCGACCTACCAATGAGCAGTTCTTC.

This clonotype came up a few times. This chain joins TRBV5-6 and TRBJ1-2; D might be TRBD1 (5 bases). The CDR3 runs to 12 residues. The germline V gene encodes CDR1 SGHDT and CDR2 YYEEEE. Trimming cost V 3 bases and J 6 bases, with 9 bases left between them. CDR3 sequence: CASSWGGDGYTF. Written as DNA, the CDR3 is TGTGCCAGCAGCTGGGGCGGGGATGGCTACACCTTC.

This clonotype was counted only a few times. This rearrangement joins TRBV29-1 to TRBJ2-7, with 8 bases aligning to TRBD2. The CDR3 contains 15 residues. After removal of 7 bases from V and 5 bases from J, the junction contained 16 bases not matched to a gene. The germline V gene encodes CDR1 SQVTM and CDR2 ANQGSEA. The CDR3 region has the DNA TGCAGCGCCACAGTTGTGGCTAGCGGGTGGCACGAGCAGTACTTC. It is translated as CSATVVASGWHEQYF.